A selection of T cell receptor beta chains follows, all from one sample in a study of early T cells in non-severe SARS-CoV-2 infection. From the 5' RACE reads, TCRdb called clonotypes with MiXCR, one entry per CDR3 protein. This sample has some 80,000 distinct CDR3 sequences, with more than 10% found just once. The specimen comprised whole blood, sampled at baseline. The receptor source for this set is an adult who was a healthcare worker with PCR-confirmed SARS-CoV-2 infection or an uninfected control (not recorded which). The donor label of this sample is uncertain. The CDR3 runs from the conserved cysteine through the conserved F or W. The D gene is left open where the match is weak. A row's size may be missing; if present it is once, few, many or a size class.

v_call	j_call	d_call	clone_size	cdr3_nt	cdr3_aa
TRBV6-1	TRBJ1-2	NA	NA	TGTGCCAGCAAAGTCGACAGTTTACGGGGCTACACCTTC	CASKVDSLRGYTF
TRBV2	TRBJ2-4	TRBD1	NA	TGTGCCAGTCTACGGACAGGGAAAGAGAGCAAAAACATTCAGTACTTC	CASLRTGKESKNIQYF
TRBV27	TRBJ1-4	NA	many	TGTGCCAGCAGAATCTCGGAGGCGGCAACTAATGAAAAACTGTTTTTT	CASRISEAATNEKLFF
TRBV6-5	TRBJ2-1	NA	few	TGTGCCAGCAGTCCCCGATCTTGGGGGAATGAGCAGTTCTTC	CASSPRSWGNEQFF
TRBV3-1	TRBJ2-5	TRBD2	many	TGTGCCAGCAGCCCTAGGTCCTCGGGACTAGCGGCGCAAGAGACCCAGTACTTC	CASSPRSSGLAAQETQYF
TRBV29-1	TRBJ1-2	TRBD1	many	TGCAGCGTTGAAGATGGGACAGACTATGGCTACACCTTC	CSVEDGTDYGYTF
TRBV13	TRBJ2-3	NA	NA	TGTGCCAGCAGCTTAGACCCACGAACGCAGTATTTT	CASSLDPRTQYF
TRBV5-1	TRBJ2-7	NA	NA	TGCGCCAGCAGCTTGGAAACGGGGACCTACGAGCAGTACTTC	CASSLETGTYEQYF
TRBV6-5	TRBJ2-5	NA	few	TGTGCCAGCAGTTACTCTCTAGTACATGAGACCCAGTACTTC	CASSYSLVHETQYF
TRBV7-9	TRBJ2-5	NA	many	TGTGCCAGCAGCGGAAGTGAGGCGGGTGGGGAGACCCAGTACTTC	CASSGSEAGGETQYF
TRBV12-3/TRBV12-4	TRBJ2-7	NA	NA	TGTGCCAGCAGTTTGACCAGCGTAGGGAACGAGCAGTACTTC	CASSLTSVGNEQYF
TRBV7-2	TRBJ2-1	NA	few	TGTGCCAGCAGCCAAGACGGGAGATACAATGAGCAGTTCTTC	CASSQDGRYNEQFF
TRBV12-3/TRBV12-4	TRBJ2-1	NA	many	TGTGCCAGCAGTTTTGGTAGGCGGGATGAGCAGTTCTTC	CASSFGRRDEQFF
TRBV6-5	TRBJ2-3	NA	few	TGTGCCAGCAGCCGCTACCCAGACCGCATCGACACAGATACGCAGTATTTT	CASSRYPDRIDTDTQYF
TRBV20-1	TRBJ2-7	NA	NA	TGCAGAATCGGGGCCGCTAATTCCTACGAGCAGTACTTC	CRIGAANSYEQYF
TRBV20-1	TRBJ2-5	NA	few	TGCAGTGCTATCAGGGAGGAAGAGACCCAGTACTTC	CSAIREEETQYF
TRBV18	TRBJ1-1	NA	few	TGTGCCAGCTCAGATACGGGGGGCGGAACTGAAGCTTTCTTT	CASSDTGGGTEAFF
TRBV2	TRBJ1-5	NA	few	TGTGCCAGCAAAACAGGGCCGGGGAGCAATCAGCCCCAGCATTTT	CASKTGPGSNQPQHF
TRBV12-3/TRBV12-4	TRBJ2-1	NA	many	TGTGCCAGCAGTCCGCTAAATGAGCAGTTCTTC	CASSPLNEQFF
TRBV20-1	TRBJ2-7	TRBD1	many	TGCAGTGCTACACCGACAGGGGGGACCAACTACGAGCAGTACTTC	CSATPTGGTNYEQYF
TRBV6-2/TRBV6-3	TRBJ2-7	TRBD1	NA	TGTGCCAGCAGACAACGGGGACAGGGGAGATACGAGCAGTACTTC	CASRQRGQGRYEQYF
TRBV9	TRBJ2-2	NA	NA	TGTGCCAGCAGCGTGGGGGACACCGGGGAGCTGTTTTTT	CASSVGDTGELFF
TRBV12-3/TRBV12-4	TRBJ2-1	NA	many	TGTGCCAGCAGTTTATCCGACTTCCGGCGAGCTCGGTTCTTC	CASSLSDFRRARFF
TRBV4-3	TRBJ2-7	NA	NA	TGCGCCAGCAGTTTCTTGACGGGCCCCACCTACGAGCAGTACTTC	CASSFLTGPTYEQYF
TRBV3-1	TRBJ2-3	NA	NA	TGTGCCAGCAGCCCCTTCGCTTTCTACTCCACAGATACGCAGTATTTT	CASSPFAFYSTDTQYF
TRBV5-1	TRBJ1-1	NA	many	TGCGCCAGCAGCTTGGTGGTCGGGGCGGCTGAAGCTTTCTTT	CASSLVVGAAEAFF
TRBV10-2	TRBJ2-1	TRBD2	few	TGCGCCAGCAGTGACCCTAGGCGGGGGTACAATGAGCAGTTCTTC	CASSDPRRGYNEQFF
TRBV7-2	TRBJ1-1	NA	NA	TGTGCCAGCAGCTTAATGACACCGAACACTGAAGCTTTCTTT	CASSLMTPNTEAFF